The 27 T cell receptor beta chains presented below share a single source sample, sequenced in a study of a mutant IDH1 vaccine in newly diagnosed glioma. Only in-frame clones appear in the TCRdb table, and some are missing; sequencing was by immunoSEQ multiplex PCR. The sample shows 30,000 to 40,000 clones, about 80% of them seen only once. Time point of the sample: week 35, safety follow-up. Topical imiquimod accompanied each vaccine dose, which consisted of 300 ug of mutant IDH1 20-mer peptide. These receptors lack a known antigen. Sample: PBMCs, taken from a glioma patient whose treatment included an IDH1 peptide vaccine. The receptors originated from a man between 35 and 55 years old with glioma. Some clones in this sample may be carry-over from other donors' samples.

This clone is medium-sized. The rearrangement joins TRBV10-2 to TRBJ1-2; D remains unclear. Germline V gene sequence: CDR1 WSHSY, CDR2 SAAADI. This CDR3 contains 13 residues. Trimming removed 0 bases from V and 8 bases from J, with 10 bases in between. CDR3 region: CASSESWQEGYTF. The CDR3 bases are TGCGCCAGCAGTGAGTCGTGGCAGGAGGGCTACACCTTC.

The chain employs TRBV4-3 and TRBJ2-3; no clear D gene. The ends were cut back, 1 base at V and 2 bases at J, with 10 bases in the middle. The CDR3 covers 15 residues. The germline V gene encodes CDR1 LGHNA and CDR2 YSLEER. The CDR3 DNA is TGCGCCAGCAGCCAAGTTTTCCGGCCCACAGATACGCAGTATTTT. Amino acids: CASSQVFRPTDTQYF.

This chain links TRBV5-1 with TRBJ2-3; the D call may be TRBD1 or TRBD2 (5 bases each). V lost 0 bases and J 0 bases, leaving 11 bases between the germline ends. Germline CDR1 reads SGHRS; CDR2 reads YFSETQ. CDR3 length: 16 residues. The CDR3 sequence: CASSLGDGLSTDTQYF. For the CDR3, the DNA is TGCGCCAGCAGCTTGGGGGACGGCCTTAGCACAGATACGCAGTATTTT.

This clone showed up just a few times. This rearrangement joins TRBV7-9 to TRBJ1-2, with TRBD1 as a possible D gene (6 bases). This CDR3 spans 13 amino acids. V was pared by 5 bases and J by 6 bases, with 13 bases between. Germline CDR1 SEHNR, CDR2 FQNEAQ (reference sequence). The CDR3 reads CASSPSTGDGYTF. In DNA, the CDR3 is TGTGCCAGCAGCCCCTCGACAGGAGATGGCTACACCTTC.

This chain uses TRBV6-1 with TRBJ2-1, with 9 bases that match TRBD2. Germline V lookup: CDR1 MNHNS, CDR2 SASEGT. The length of the CDR3 is 14 residues. Trimming cost V 8 bases and J 5 bases; bases outside gene matches: 7. The chain's CDR3 is CASSFERGDNEQFF. The CDR3 DNA follows: TGTGCCAGCTCCTTCGAGCGGGGGGACAATGAGCAGTTCTTC.

This sequence joins TRBV5-1 and TRBJ2-3, with 9 positions matching TRBD1. The junction had 4 bases not matched to a gene; V was cut back by 2 bases and J by 3 bases. CDR1 and CDR2 (germline): SGHRS, YFSETQ. The length of the CDR3 is 15 residues. The CDR3 nucleotides read TGCGCCAGCAGCTTCCGGGACAGGGATACAGATACGCAGTATTTT. It codes for CASSFRDRDTDTQYF.

The chain uses TRBV10-3 and TRBJ2-1; D is unclear. V was clipped by 6 bases and J by 7 bases, with 7 bases between them. This CDR3 has 11 amino acids. Per the germline V gene, CDR1 is ENHRY and CDR2 is SYGVKD. CDR3 DNA: TGTGCCATCAGGGAGAGTAATGAGCAGTTCTTC. It is translated as CAIRESNEQFF.

Notes on this clone: Germline and junction disagree at one end, which may indicate a read error. The rearrangement uses TRBV6-5 and TRBJ1-2; no clear D. Germline V gene data show CDR1 as MNHEY and CDR2 as SVGAGI. The CDR3 is 13 amino acids. The CDR3 spells CASSYLTRDGCTF. The CDR3 bases are TGTGCCAGCAGTTACTTGACTCGAGATGGCTGCACCTTC.

This clone was detected only a few times. The chain joins TRBV5-1 to TRBJ2-3; maybe TRBD2 (6 bases). The germline V gene encodes CDR1 SGHRS and CDR2 YFSETQ. CDR3 length equals 14 residues. Trimming pared 0 bases from V and 8 bases from J, leaving 13 bases between. The CDR3 bases are TGCGCCAGCAGCTTGGAGGCGGGATCGGGTACGCAGTATTTT. Protein: CASSLEAGSGTQYF.

The chain has TRBV5-6 and TRBJ1-2; D might be TRBD1 (5 bases). V lost 7 bases, J lost 8 bases, and 15 bases lay in between. This CDR3 is built from 12 residues. Germline values: CDR1 SGHDT, CDR2 YYEEEE. The CDR3 coding sequence is TGTGCCAGCGGTAGGGACCGGGGAGGCTACACCTTC. Protein product: CASGRDRGGYTF.

The rearrangement uses TRBV7-6 and TRBJ2-3; D unresolved. V was cut by 5 bases and J by 0 bases, with 9 bases left in between. The germline V gene has CDR1 SGHVS and CDR2 FNYEAQ. CDR3 length equals 14 residues. The CDR3 nucleotides read TGTGCCAGCAGCCGCGACCAAAGCACAGATACGCAGTATTTT. Residues: CASSRDQSTDTQYF.

The CDR3 coding sequence is TGTGCCATCAGTCCCGACGGACCGTCCGGTCAGCCCCAGCATTTT. Protein sequence: CAISPDGPSGQPQHF. J is TRBJ1-5 and V is TRBV10-3; the D is unclear. The germline V and J ends were trimmed by 5 bases and 6 bases, with 17 bases remaining between them. Germline assignment: CDR1 ENHRY and CDR2 SYGVKD. CDR3 size: 15 residues.

This clone has only a few counts. This chain joins TRBV9 and TRBJ2-3, with D tentatively TRBD2 (7 bases). The germline V and J ends were trimmed by 4 bases and 2 bases, with 14 bases remaining between them. Germline CDR1 reads SGDLS; CDR2 reads YYNGEE. The CDR3 runs 15 residues. The CDR3 DNA follows: TGTGCCAGCAGCCCCCAAGGGGGGGCCACAGATACGCAGTATTTT. Translated, it gives CASSPQGGATDTQYF.

This chain joins TRBV6-6 and TRBJ1-5; D possibly corresponds to TRBD1 (6 bases). Germline V gives CDR1 MNHNY, CDR2 SVGAGI (reference sequence). V dropped 7 bases and J dropped 3 bases, with 16 bases sitting between them. The CDR3 covers 15 residues. The CDR3 sequence is CASNPVRTVNQPQHF. The CDR3 nucleotides are TGTGCCAGCAACCCGGTACGGACAGTCAATCAGCCCCAGCATTTT.

V gene TRBV5-6 combines with J gene TRBJ1-5, with D possibly being TRBD1 (5 bases). V lost 4 bases and J 2 bases, leaving 19 bases between the germline ends. The germline V gene encodes CDR1 SGHDT and CDR2 YYEEEE. This CDR3 contains 17 residues. In DNA, the CDR3 is TGTGCCAGCAGCCTAACCTCCAGGGCCGTCGGCAATCAGCCCCAGCATTTT. Its translation is CASSLTSRAVGNQPQHF.

The chain is built from TRBV7-8 and TRBJ2-5; a possible D gene is TRBD1 (5 bases). Germline-derived CDR1 and CDR2 are SGHVS and FQNEAQ. The germline V and J ends were trimmed by 2 bases and 5 bases, with 9 bases remaining between them. This CDR3 comprises 13 residues. CDR3 amino acids: CASSLRGGETQYF. The CDR3 nucleotides read TGTGCCAGCAGCTTAAGGGGCGGTGAGACCCAGTACTTC. Complete variable domain (other parts from reference TRBV7-8 and TRBJ2-5): GAGVSQSPRYKVAKRGQDVALRCDPISGHVSLFWYQQALGQGPEFLTYFQNEAQLDKSGLPSDRFFAERPEGSVSTLKIQRTQQEDSAVYLCASSLRGGETQYFGPGTRLLVL.

This chain joins TRBV2 and TRBJ2-7; a weak D match, TRBD1 (6 bases). V lost 5 bases, J lost 2 bases, and 7 bases lay in between. This CDR3 spans 12 amino acids. Germline CDR1 and CDR2: SNHLY and FYNNEI. CDR3 residues: CASSHRAYEQYF. The DNA for the CDR3 is TGTGCCAGCAGTCACAGGGCCTACGAGCAGTACTTC.

The chain recombines TRBV11-2 with TRBJ1-1; no reliable D call. This CDR3 is 16 amino acids long. Germline V CDR1 and CDR2: SGHAT, FQNNGV. Trimming stripped 4 bases from V and 0 bases from J, with 15 bases between. CDR3 in amino acids: CASSSRTMNMNTEAFF. The CDR3 DNA is TGTGCCAGCAGCTCCCGGACGATGAACATGAACACTGAAGCTTTCTTT.

This clone is categorized as medium-sized. The chain carries TRBV19 and TRBJ1-5; 8 nucleotides agree with TRBD1. Germline CDR1 is LNHDA and CDR2 is SQIVND (reference sequence). V was clipped by 1 base and J by 5 bases; unmatched bases: 4. This CDR3 has 15 amino acids. The CDR3 spells CASSIVRTGHQPQHF. CDR3 DNA: TGTGCCAGTAGTATAGTTCGGACAGGGCATCAGCCCCAGCATTTT.

There are a few counts of this clone. Sequence at one end of the junction differs from germline and may be a read error. V is TRBV9 and J is TRBJ1-2, with a possible D match to TRBD1 (6 bases). This CDR3 comprises 15 residues. CDR1 and CDR2 from the germline V gene are SGDLS and YYNGEE. Written as DNA, the CDR3 is TGTGCCAGCAGCGGGATTGGCAGGGGTAACTATGGCTACACCTTT. This codes for CASSGIGRGNYGYTF.

The rearrangement joins TRBV18 to TRBJ1-1; unclear D gene. This CDR3 region has 14 residues. V lost 6 bases to trimming and J lost 1 base, with 12 bases between them. CDR1 is KGHSH and CDR2 is LQKENI in the germline V gene. The CDR3 region has the DNA TGTGCCAGCTCCGCCTCGGCGGGGAACACTGAAGCTTTCTTT. Protein sequence: CASSASAGNTEAFF.

The chain recombines TRBV5-1 with TRBJ2-3, with 12 bases matching TRBD2. With 2 bases clipped from V and 1 base from J, the junction kept 2 bases outside the gene matches. The CDR3 extends over 16 amino acids. Germline loops: CDR1 SGHRS, CDR2 YFSETQ. CDR3 residues: CASSLLAGGRTDTQYF. In nucleotides, the CDR3 is TGCGCCAGCAGCTTACTAGCGGGGGGCCGCACAGATACGCAGTATTTT.

V and J are TRBV10-3 and TRBJ1-5, with unresolved D. Per the germline V gene, CDR1 is ENHRY and CDR2 is SYGVKD. CDR3 length: 15 residues. With 3 bases removed from V and 2 bases from J, the gap between germline ends came to 11 bases. This CDR3 reads CAISERELRNQPQHF. CDR3 bases: TGTGCCATCAGTGAAAGGGAGTTACGCAATCAGCCCCAGCATTTT.

This chain links TRBV5-5 with TRBJ1-4; TRBD1 aligns across 8 bases. The CDR3 covers 17 residues. V was pared by 2 bases and J by 3 bases, with 9 bases of the junction left unmatched. Germline CDR1 SGHKS, CDR2 YYEKEE (reference sequence). CDR3 sequence: CASSFSLRGRANEKLFF. CDR3 in DNA: TGTGCCAGCAGCTTCTCCCTCAGGGGGCGGGCTAATGAAAAACTGTTTTTT.

This clone has only a few counts. In nucleotides, the CDR3 is TGTGCCAGCAGTCCTCACTACGAGCAGTACTTC. Translated: CASSPHYEQYF. This rearrangement joins TRBV28 to TRBJ2-7; D gene unclear. V lost 5 bases and J 3 bases, leaving 5 bases between the germline ends. CDR3 length equals 11 residues. The germline gives CDR1 MDHEN, CDR2 SYDVKM.

V gene TRBV21-1 combines with J gene TRBJ1-1. TRBV21-1 is assigned pseudogene status. CDR3 length: 16 residues. The CDR3 DNA is TGTGCCAGCAGCAGGGGGGAGGGACCCCCCGCCGCGTTGGCTTTCTTT. It specifies CASSRGEGPPAALAFF.

The chain joins TRBV6-1 to TRBJ1-5; D remains unclear. Germline V CDR1 and CDR2: MNHNS, SASEGT. The CDR3 is 12 amino acids. V was trimmed by 6 bases and J by 5 bases, leaving 8 bases between them. The CDR3 reads CASSRVYQPQHF. The DNA for the CDR3 is TGTGCCAGCAGCCGGGTATATCAGCCCCAGCATTTT.